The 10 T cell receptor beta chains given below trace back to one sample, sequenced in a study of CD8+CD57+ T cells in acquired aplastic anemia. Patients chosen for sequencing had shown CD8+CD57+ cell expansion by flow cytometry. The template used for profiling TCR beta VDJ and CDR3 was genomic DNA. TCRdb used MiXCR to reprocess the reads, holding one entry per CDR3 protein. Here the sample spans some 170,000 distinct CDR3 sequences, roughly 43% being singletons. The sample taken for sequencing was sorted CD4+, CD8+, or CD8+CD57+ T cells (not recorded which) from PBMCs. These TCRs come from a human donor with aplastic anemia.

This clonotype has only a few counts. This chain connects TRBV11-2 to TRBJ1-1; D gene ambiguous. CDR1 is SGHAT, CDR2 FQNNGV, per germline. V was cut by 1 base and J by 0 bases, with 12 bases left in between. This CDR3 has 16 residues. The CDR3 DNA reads TGTGCCAGCAGCTTAGGAAGTCCCCTAATGAACACTGAAGCTTTCTTT. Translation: CASSLGSPLMNTEAFF.

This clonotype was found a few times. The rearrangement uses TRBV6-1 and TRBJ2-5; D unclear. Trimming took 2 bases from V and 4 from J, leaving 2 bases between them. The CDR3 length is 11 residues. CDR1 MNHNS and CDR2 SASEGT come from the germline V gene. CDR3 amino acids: CASSEIETQYF. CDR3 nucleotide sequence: TGTGCCAGCAGTGAAATAGAGACCCAGTACTTC.

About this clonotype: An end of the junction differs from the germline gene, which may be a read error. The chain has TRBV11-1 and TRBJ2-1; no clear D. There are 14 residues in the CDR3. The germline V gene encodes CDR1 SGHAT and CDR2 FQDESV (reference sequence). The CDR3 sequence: CASSLLPPQGEQSF. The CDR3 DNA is TGTGCCAGCAGCCTTCTACCACCTCAAGGTGAGCAGTCCTTC.

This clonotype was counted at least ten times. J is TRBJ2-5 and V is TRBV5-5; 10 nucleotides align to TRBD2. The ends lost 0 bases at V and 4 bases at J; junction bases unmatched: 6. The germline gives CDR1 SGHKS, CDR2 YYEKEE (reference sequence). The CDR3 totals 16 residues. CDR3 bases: TGTGCCAGCAGCTTGGGTTATGAGCGGGGGGGAGAGACCCAGTACTTC. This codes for CASSLGYERGGETQYF. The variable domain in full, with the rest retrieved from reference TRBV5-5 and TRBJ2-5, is DAGVTQSPTHLIKTRGQQVTLRCSPISGHKSVSWYQQVLGQGPQFIFQYYEKEERGRGNFPDRFSARQFPNYSSELNVNALLLGDSALYLCASSLGYERGGETQYFGPGTRLLVL.

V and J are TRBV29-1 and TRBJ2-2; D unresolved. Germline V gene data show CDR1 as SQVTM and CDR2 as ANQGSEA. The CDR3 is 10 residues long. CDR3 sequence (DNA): TGCAGTCCGCAAACCGGGGAGCTGTTTTTT. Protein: CSPQTGELFF.

The CDR3: CAISEWSANTGELFF. The CDR3 DNA is TGTGCCATCAGTGAGTGGTCAGCTAACACCGGGGAGCTGTTTTTT. This rearrangement joins TRBV10-3 to TRBJ2-2; D not resolved. Germline assignment: CDR1 ENHRY and CDR2 SYGVKD. With 1 base removed from V and 2 bases from J, the gap between germline ends came to 8 bases. The length of the CDR3 is 15 residues.

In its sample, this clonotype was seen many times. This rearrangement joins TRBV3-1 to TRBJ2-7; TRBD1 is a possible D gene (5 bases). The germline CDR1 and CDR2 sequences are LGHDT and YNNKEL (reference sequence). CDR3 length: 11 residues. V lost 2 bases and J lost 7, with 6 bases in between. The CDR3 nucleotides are TGTGCCAGCAGCCAAAGGGGTGAGCAGTACTTC. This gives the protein CASSQRGEQYF.

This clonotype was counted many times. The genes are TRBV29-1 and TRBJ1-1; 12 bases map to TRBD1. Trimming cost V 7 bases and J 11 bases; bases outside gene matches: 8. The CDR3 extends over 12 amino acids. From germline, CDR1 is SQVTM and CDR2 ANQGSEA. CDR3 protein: CSARWDRGHAFF. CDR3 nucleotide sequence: TGCAGCGCCAGATGGGACAGGGGGCATGCTTTCTTT.

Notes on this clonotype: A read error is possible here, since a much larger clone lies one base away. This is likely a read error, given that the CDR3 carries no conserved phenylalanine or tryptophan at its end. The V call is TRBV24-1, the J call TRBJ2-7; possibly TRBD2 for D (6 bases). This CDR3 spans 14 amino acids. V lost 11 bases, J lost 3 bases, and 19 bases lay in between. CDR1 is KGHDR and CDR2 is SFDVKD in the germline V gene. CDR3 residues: CASGVVGLVYEQYL. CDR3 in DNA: TGTGCCAGCGGGGTGGTGGGGTTAGTCTACGAGCAGTACCTC.

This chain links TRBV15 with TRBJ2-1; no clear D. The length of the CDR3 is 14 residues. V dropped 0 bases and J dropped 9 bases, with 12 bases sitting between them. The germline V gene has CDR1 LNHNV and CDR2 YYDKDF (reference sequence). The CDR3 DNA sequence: TGTGCCACCAGCAGAGATCGCTCCACCGCTGAGCAGTTCTTC. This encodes CATSRDRSTAEQFF.